What follows describes a single T cell receptor (beta chain). What it binds is unknown. The sample comes from a study of cytomegalovirus exposure and HLA in healthy donors. The wider study: The Caucasian-associated ancestry cluster held around 81% of approximately 400 genotyped donors.

The PCR made use of 60 Vbeta and 13 Jbeta primers. The repertoire was sequenced with immunoSEQ multiplex PCR; TCRdb's copy has only in-frame clones and lacks some. The sample records 150,000 to 200,000 clones, around a tenth being singletons. This CDR3 spans 17 amino acids. Germline values: CDR1 SGHDT, CDR2 YYEEEE. After removal of 6 bases from V and 4 bases from J, the junction contained 15 bases not matched to a gene. The study's findings and limits: Presence/absence analyses rested on an assumption that sequencing depth was roughly uniform across donors. For most TCR sequences rarity was the rule, although some public TCRs occurred in many donors. Follow-up analysis seemed to connect common viral pathogens with several of the most significant clusters identified.

The source material was PBMCs. The sequence was collected from a woman in her twenties or thirties in good health and CMV-seropositive. This chain connects TRBV5-6 to TRBJ2-1, with TRBD1 matching over 8 bases. The CDR3 reads CASTNPGQAKFYNEQFF. The CDR3 DNA sequence: TGTGCCAGCACCAACCCGGGACAGGCGAAATTTTACAATGAGCAGTTCTTC.